This entry features one T cell receptor beta chain sequence. What it binds is not known. V lost 6 bases and J lost 7, with 25 bases in between. Germline-derived CDR1 and CDR2 are MNHEY and SMNVEV (reference sequence). CDR3 length equals 18 residues. This entry comes from a study of persistence of HIV-infected CD4 T cells. This nonspecific control used anti-CD3/anti-CD28 bead stimulation of CD4+ T cells. CD4+ T cells upregulating both CD40 ligand and CD69 were sorted as responding cells. The libraries were made with immunoSEQ version 4 in survey mode. Assay: immunoSEQ multiplex PCR; the TCRdb copy retains only in-frame clones and omits some. In the table there are 37,000 or so clones, roughly 89% of which are singletons.

V is TRBV27 and J is TRBJ2-6; D gene unclear. This specimen was CD4+ T cells sorted from PBMCs after approximately 20-hour stimulation, taken from a patient who received antiretroviral therapy. The clonotype originates from an adult man with HIV who was CMV-seropositive. Here the CDR3 DNA reads TGTGCCAGCAGCGCAATCCGGGCAGGAAAGCTGGGTGCCAACGTCCTGACTTTC. Encoded protein: CASSAIRAGKLGANVLTF.